What follows are 13 T cell receptor beta chains derived from one specimen sequenced in a study of regulatory T cells in long-lasting Graves disease. Through Arm-PCR of CDR3 regions and iRepertoire HTBI primers, TCR beta libraries were built. TCRdb redid the calling of the multiplex PCR reads with MiXCR, one entry per CDR3 protein. The sample holds about 540,000 distinct CDR3 sequences, 13% seen once. The time point: newly diagnosed GD, antithyroid drugs for less than 3 months. PBMC-derived RNA was used for the TCR library. The same specimen was also included in a second study, on T cells in Graves' hyperthyroidism and ophthalmopathy.

Here the sequenced sample was peripheral blood mononuclear cells (PBMCs), taken at new diagnosis, from a patient treated with antithyroid drugs. These receptors originate from a man aged 25-40 years with Graves disease.

This clonotype was observed at least ten times. The chain couples TRBV7-6 to TRBJ2-2; D not resolved. V lost 5 bases and J lost 8, with 12 bases in between. The CDR3 has 13 residues. Germline CDR1 reads SGHVS; CDR2 reads FNYEAQ. CDR3 DNA sequence: TGTGCCAGCAGCCCTATCCCTCGGGGGGAGCTGTTTTTT. It specifies CASSPIPRGELFF.

This clonotype has ten or more counts. The J gene is TRBJ1-1, the V gene TRBV24-1; no reliable D call. CDR1 and CDR2 (germline): KGHDR, SFDVKD. The CDR3 has 14 residues. Between the trimmed V and J ends, which lost 5 bases and 0 bases, there was a span of 9 bases. Here the CDR3 reads CATSGGGVNTEAFF. As DNA, the CDR3 is TGTGCCACCAGTGGTGGCGGGGTGAACACTGAAGCTTTCTTT.

This clonotype appeared many times. The rearrangement joins TRBV2 to TRBJ1-6; the D gene is possibly TRBD1 (5 bases). V lost 8 bases and J lost 0, with 14 bases in between. CDR3 length: 16 amino acids. The germline gives CDR1 SNHLY, CDR2 FYNNEI. The CDR3 loop is CASRGTYSSYNSPLHF. The CDR3 DNA is TGTGCCAGCCGCGGGACGTACAGCTCCTATAATTCACCCCTCCACTTT.

V is TRBV3-1 and J is TRBJ2-1; possibly TRBD1 or TRBD2 for D (5 bases each). Germline V gene sequence: CDR1 LGHDT, CDR2 YNNKEL (reference sequence). V dropped 0 bases and J dropped 2 bases, with 11 bases sitting between them. This CDR3 contains 16 residues. The CDR3 loop is CASSQEGRNTYNEQFF. The DNA for the CDR3 is TGTGCCAGCAGCCAAGAGGGACGGAATACCTACAATGAGCAGTTCTTC.

This clonotype was recorded at least ten times. CDR3 region: CASSLFGTTPGEQFF. The CDR3 DNA follows: TGTGCCAGCAGCTTATTCGGGACTACTCCCGGTGAGCAGTTCTTC. The chain has TRBV7-3 and TRBJ2-1; 7 nucleotides match TRBD2. Germline lookup yields CDR1 SGHTA and CDR2 FQGTGA. There are 15 residues in the CDR3. V shed 2 bases, J shed 9 bases, and the junction held 10 bases outside the gene matches.

This clonotype was counted many times. The genes are TRBV7-9 and TRBJ2-7; 9 bases are a match to TRBD2. CDR1 and CDR2 from the germline V gene are SEHNR and FQNEAQ (reference sequence). The CDR3 has 16 residues. The trim removed 6 bases at V and 7 bases at J, leaving 16 bases unmatched. CDR3 in DNA: TGTGCCAGCAGTTCCCGACGCCGCGGGAGGGCGGGGGAGCAGTACTTC. Translating it yields CASSSRRRGRAGEQYF.

V is TRBV7-9 and J is TRBJ2-7; the match to TRBD2 covers 8 bases. Germline V gene lookup returns CDR1 SEHNR and CDR2 FQNEAQ (reference sequence). CDR3 length: 14 residues. The ends lost 4 bases at V and 2 bases at J; junction bases unmatched: 4. The CDR3 loop is CASSSTSGAYEQYF. The CDR3 bases are TGTGCCAGCAGCTCCACTAGCGGAGCCTACGAGCAGTACTTC. Complete variable domain (other parts from reference TRBV7-9 and TRBJ2-7): DTGVSQNPRHKITKRGQNVTFRCDPISEHNRLYWYRQTLGQGPEFLTYFQNEAQLEKSRLLSDRFSAERPKGSFSTLEIQRTEQGDSAMYLCASSSTSGAYEQYFGPGTRLTVT.

Details on this clonotype: This likely stems from a read error, as it lies one base from a far larger clone. The chain joins TRBV5-5 to TRBJ1-2; D may be TRBD1 (6 bases). This CDR3 region has 12 residues. Germline lookup yields CDR1 SGHKS and CDR2 YYEKEE (reference sequence). The CDR3 DNA is TGTACCAGCAGCTTGGACAGCTATGGCTACACCTTC. Its translation is CTSSLDSYGYTF. The full variable domain, its missing parts supplied by reference TRBV5-5 and TRBJ1-2, is DAGVTQSPTHLIKTRGQQVTLRCSPISGHKSVSWYQQVLGQGPQFIFQYYEKEERGRGNFPDRFSARQFPNYSSELNVNALLLGDSALYLCTSSLDSYGYTFGSGTRLTVV.

This clonotype has just a few counts. This chain connects TRBV3-1 to TRBJ2-1; D unresolved. Germline loops: CDR1 LGHDT, CDR2 YNNKEL (reference sequence). The germline V and J ends were trimmed by 0 bases and 1 base, with 10 bases remaining between them. The CDR3 contains 16 residues. The CDR3 reads CASSQESRPSYNEQFF. DNA of the CDR3: TGTGCCAGCAGCCAAGAATCGAGGCCGTCCTACAATGAGCAGTTCTTC.

This clonotype has a count of ten or more. In DNA, the CDR3 is TGTGCCAGCAGCCAAGGAACGGACTCCTACGAGCAGTACTTC. Encoded protein: CASSQGTDSYEQYF. The chain carries TRBV3-1 and TRBJ2-7; unclear D gene. CDR1 and CDR2 from the germline V gene are LGHDT and YNNKEL (reference sequence). V dropped 1 base and J dropped 0 bases, with 7 bases sitting between them. The CDR3 contains 14 residues.

The chain recombines TRBV18 with TRBJ2-7; 10 positions match TRBD2. V dropped 4 bases and J dropped 6; count of bases not matched to a gene: 6. Per germline, CDR1 KGHSH and CDR2 LQKENI. CDR3 length: 14 residues. CDR3: CASSQASGSPEQYF. The DNA for the CDR3 is TGTGCCAGCTCACAGGCTAGCGGGAGCCCCGAGCAGTACTTC.

As for this clonotype: Since a much larger clone is just one base distant, this may be a read error. V usage is TRBV2 and J usage is TRBJ2-7; tentatively, D is TRBD1 or TRBD2 (5 bases each). CDR1 and CDR2 (germline): SNHLY, FYNNEI. Trimming left V 6 bases short and J 3 bases short, with 15 bases between. CDR3 length: 14 residues. The CDR3: CASSVRGSFYEQYF. The CDR3 DNA sequence: TGTGCCAGCAGCGTCCGGGGCAGCTTCTACGAGCAGTACTTC.

This clonotype was picked up many times. The CDR3: CASILAGTYEQYF. The CDR3 DNA sequence: TGTGCCAGCATACTAGCGGGGACCTACGAGCAGTACTTC. V and J are TRBV12-3 or TRBV12-4 and TRBJ2-7, with 10 bases that match TRBD2. CDR3 length: 13 residues. V trimming: 7 bases; J trimming: 2 bases; junction bases outside the gene matches: 2.